The rows below give T cell receptor beta chains drawn from one sample of a study of cytomegalovirus exposure and HLA in healthy donors. Data came from immunoSEQ multiplex PCR; TCRdb stores just in-frame clones and leaves some out. The table records over 150,000 clones, about 77% of them present only once. The sample comprised PBMCs. These TCRs come from a male donor in good health and CMV-seropositive. The CDR3 runs from the conserved cysteine through the conserved F or W. D genes are given only for firm matches. Clone sizes are given selectively: once, few, many, or a class where the clone is expanded.

14	TRBV7-9	TRBJ2-5	-	TRBD2	TGTGCCAGCAGCCCCCGGGAGGGGGAAGTGACCCAGTACTTC	CASSPREGEVTQYF
16	TRBV11-2	TRBJ2-3	-	TRBD2	TGTGCCAGCAGCCAACTGACTAGCGCTTTCCCAGATACGCAGTATTTT	CASSQLTSAFPDTQYF
15	TRBV5-1	TRBJ1-2	once	-	TGCGCCAGCAGCTTAAGGAGCGGGGTCCCTGATGGCTACACCTTC	CASSLRSGVPDGYTF
14	TRBV11-2	TRBJ1-2	-	TRBD1	TGTGCCAGCAGCCTACCGGGACAGGGTAGGGGCTACACCTTC	CASSLPGQGRGYTF
15	TRBV25-1	TRBJ2-7	-	-	TGTGCCAGCAGTCCCGGACAGAAAACCTCCTACGAGCAGTACTTC	CASSPGQKTSYEQYF
17	TRBV19	TRBJ2-1	once	TRBD2	TGTGCCAGTAGTTGGGGTACGGGACTAGCGGCCAAGGATGAGCAGTTCTTC	CASSWGTGLAAKDEQFF
14	TRBV25-1	TRBJ2-7	-	TRBD1	TGTGCCAGTGTTTGGGGACAGGGGTCCTACGAGCAGTACTTC	CASVWGQGSYEQYF
16	TRBV30	TRBJ1-5	-	-	TGTGCCTGGAGCGACGGACTGATCTATAGCAATCAGCCCCAGCATTTT	CAWSDGLIYSNQPQHF
15	TRBV5-4	TRBJ2-7	-	TRBD1	TGTGCCAGCAGCGGGGGACAGGCAAGCTCCTACGAGCAGTACTTC	CASSGGQASSYEQYF
15	TRBV5-4	TRBJ1-2	-	-	TGTGCCAGCAGCCAAGAGCCCACGGACACCTATGGCTACACCTTC	CASSQEPTDTYGYTF
17	TRBV13	TRBJ1-2	-	-	TGTGCCAGCAGCTTAGGCCCGGGGCGGGGGCGCAACTATGGCTACACCTTC	CASSLGPGRGRNYGYTF
14	TRBV5-1	TRBJ2-5	-	-	TGCGCCAGCAGCCTGGAGAGAGCCCAAGAGACCCAGTACTTC	CASSLERAQETQYF
14	TRBV6-5	TRBJ2-7	-	-	TGTGCCAGCAGTTACCGCCCAGGGCTTGACGAGCAGTACTTC	CASSYRPGLDEQYF
14	TRBV6-6	TRBJ1-1	-	-	TGTGCCAGCAGTTACCGCCACAGGGCAACTGAAGCTTTCTTT	CASSYRHRATEAFF
14	TRBV7-2	TRBJ1-5	-	-	TGTGCCAGCAGCTTAGGACAGGTGTATCAGCCCCAGCATTTT	CASSLGQVYQPQHF
16	TRBV4-2	TRBJ2-1	-	TRBD2	TGTGCCAGCAGCCAATACCTAGCGGGGGGGAGCAATGAGCAGTTCTTC	CASSQYLAGGSNEQFF
15	TRBV11-2	TRBJ1-1	-	TRBD1	TGTGCCAGCAGCACCAGACAGGGGTTCGCTTGCAAAGCTTTCTTT	CASSTRQGFACKAFF
13	TRBV6-1	TRBJ1-3	few	-	TGTGCCAGCTGTTGGAGGGCTGGAAACACCATATATTTT	CASCWRAGNTIYF
18	TRBV4-1	TRBJ2-1	-	-	TGCGCCAGCAGCCAAGATTTTGCGGCGGCTAGCTCCTACAATGAGCAGTTCTTC	CASSQDFAAASSYNEQFF
15	TRBV19	TRBJ2-2	once	TRBD2	TGTGCCAGTAGTTGGACTAGCGGATCTACCGGGGAGCTGTTTTTT	CASSWTSGSTGELFF
15	TRBV9	TRBJ2-1	-	-	TGTGCCAGCAGCGTAGATGGTCAGGGTTGGAATGAGCAGTTCTTC	CASSVDGQGWNEQFF
15	TRBV5-1	TRBJ1-1	few	TRBD1	TGCGCCAGCAGTTGGGACAGGGGGGCGGCCACTGAAGCTTTCTTT	CASSWDRGAATEAFF
15	TRBV10-1	TRBJ2-2	-	TRBD2	TGCGCCAGCAGTGACCCCGCGGGGGGTACCGGGGAGCTGTTTTTT	CASSDPAGGTGELFF
16	TRBV5-4	TRBJ1-2	-	TRBD1	TGTGCCAGCAGCCCCCCCGGGCAGGGGGTTATAAATGGCTACACCTTC	CASSPPGQGVINGYTF
15	TRBV5-6	TRBJ2-7	once	-	TGTGCCAGCAGCTTGACGGGTTCAGGGACATACGAGCAGTACTTC	CASSLTGSGTYEQYF
16	TRBV5-1	TRBJ2-7	once	TRBD1	TGCGCCAGCAGCCCGACAGGGACGGAAGTCGGCTACGAGCAGTACTTC	CASSPTGTEVGYEQYF
13	TRBV5-1	TRBJ2-2	-	TRBD1	TGCGCCAGCGACAGGGGTAGCACCGGGGAGCTGTTTTTT	CASDRGSTGELFF
17	TRBV7-9	TRBJ2-3	-	TRBD1	TGTGCCAGCACCAACCCTCGAAGGGACAGGGGCACAGATACGCAGTATTTT	CASTNPRRDRGTDTQYF
16	TRBV30	TRBJ1-4	-	-	TGTGCCTGGAGTGTAGTCCGGCAGGGGTTGGGGGAAAAACTGTTTTTT	CAWSVVRQGLGEKLFF
13	TRBV25-1	TRBJ1-1	few	-	TGTGCCAGCAGTGAGGGCCCACACACTGAAGCTTTCTTT	CASSEGPHTEAFF
17	TRBV19	TRBJ2-3	-	TRBD2	TGTGCCAGTAGTATAAGAGGCCTAGCGGGGGGGGGAGATACGCAGTATTTT	CASSIRGLAGGGDTQYF
15	TRBV19	TRBJ1-2	-	TRBD1	TGTGCCAGTAGTACAGGGGGACAGGGGAACTATGGCTACACCTTC	CASSTGGQGNYGYTF
13	TRBV2	TRBJ2-2	-	-	TGTGCCAGCAGCCCCAGGGGCACCGGGGAGCTGTTTTTT	CASSPRGTGELFF
13	TRBV6-6	TRBJ1-2	few	-	TGTGCCAGCAGTTTCGCCCGACAGCCCGGCTACACCTTC	CASSFARQPGYTF
12	TRBV6-6	TRBJ2-2	few	-	TGTGCCAGCAGTTATTTCTCCGGGGAGCTGTTTTTT	CASSYFSGELFF
13	TRBV5-3	TRBJ2-3	-	TRBD1	TGTGCCAGCAACCAGAACAGGGGAGATACGCAGTATTTT	CASNQNRGDTQYF
15	TRBV7-9	TRBJ2-5	-	TRBD1	TGTGCCAGCAGCTTAACTGACAGGGGGTTTGGGACCCAGTACTTC	CASSLTDRGFGTQYF
13	TRBV10-2	TRBJ1-4	-	TRBD1	TGCGCCAGCAGTGGGGACAGGGGGGGAAAACTGTTTTTT	CASSGDRGGKLFF
14	TRBV11-2	TRBJ2-3	-	TRBD2	TGTGCCAGCAGCTCAAACGGGGGACTATATACGCAGTATTTT	CASSSNGGLYTQYF
18	TRBV2	TRBJ2-3	-	TRBD2	TGTGCCAGCAGTGAAATGGGGGCTAGCGGGGGGTTCACAGATACGCAGTATTTT	CASSEMGASGGFTDTQYF
14	TRBV5-4	TRBJ1-3	-	TRBD1	TGTGCCAGCAGCTTGGCAGGGGGCGAAAACACCATATATTTT	CASSLAGGENTIYF
16	TRBV13	TRBJ2-1	-	TRBD2	TGTGCCAGCAGCTTAGCGGCGACTAGCGGGAACAATGAGCAGTTCTTC	CASSLAATSGNNEQFF
15	TRBV19	TRBJ1-2	few	TRBD1	TGTGCCAGTAGTGCCCAGGGGGCACGGGGCTATGGCTACACCTTC	CASSAQGARGYGYTF
17	TRBV19	TRBJ1-4	-	TRBD1	TGTGCCAGTAGTTCCCGGGACAGGGGCGTCTATAATGAAAAACTGTTTTTT	CASSSRDRGVYNEKLFF
14	TRBV5-1	TRBJ2-7	once	TRBD2	TGCGCCAGCAGCTTGCGGGGAGGGAACGTCGAGCAGTACTTC	CASSLRGGNVEQYF